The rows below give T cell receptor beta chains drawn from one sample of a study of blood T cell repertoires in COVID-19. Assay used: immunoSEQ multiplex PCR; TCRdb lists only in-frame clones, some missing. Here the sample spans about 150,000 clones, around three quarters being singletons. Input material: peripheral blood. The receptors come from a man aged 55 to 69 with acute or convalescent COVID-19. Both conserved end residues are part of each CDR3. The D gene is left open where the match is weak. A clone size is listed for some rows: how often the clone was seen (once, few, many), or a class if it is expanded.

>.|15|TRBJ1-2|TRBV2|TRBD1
TGTGCCAGCAGTGAGGGGGACAGGGGACCCTACGGCTACACCTTC
CASSEGDRGPYGYTF
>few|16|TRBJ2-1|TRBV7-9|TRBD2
TGTGCCAGCAGCCCCATCGCTAGCGGACCTTACAATGAGCAGTTCTTC
CASSPIASGPYNEQFF
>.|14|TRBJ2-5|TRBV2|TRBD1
TGTGCCAGCAGTGAAGGGACAGGGGTAGGGACCCAGTACTTC
CASSEGTGVGTQYF
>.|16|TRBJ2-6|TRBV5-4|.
TGTGCCAGCAGCTTACAGGGCGTTCATGGGGCCAACGTCCTGACTTTC
CASSLQGVHGANVLTF
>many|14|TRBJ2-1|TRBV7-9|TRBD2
TGTGCCAGCAGCCCGGGACTAGCGGACAATGAGCAGTTCTTC
CASSPGLADNEQFF
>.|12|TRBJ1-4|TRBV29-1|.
TGCAGCGTTCGGAGTGGTAATGAAAAACTGTTTTTT
CSVRSGNEKLFF
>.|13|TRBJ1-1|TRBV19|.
TGTGCCAGTAGTATAGGGAGAAACACTGAAGCTTTCTTT
CASSIGRNTEAFF
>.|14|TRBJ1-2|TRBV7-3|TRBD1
TGTGCCAGCAGCCCGACAGGGGGCGAACGTGGCTACACCTTC
CASSPTGGERGYTF
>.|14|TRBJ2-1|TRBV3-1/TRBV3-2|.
TGTGCCAGCAGCCAAGGAGTCCCCCGTAATGAGCAGTTCTTC
CASSQGVPRNEQFF
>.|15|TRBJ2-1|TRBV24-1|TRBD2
TGTGCCACCAGTCCTAGCGGGATCGGTCTAAATGAGCAGTTCTTC
CATSPSGIGLNEQFF
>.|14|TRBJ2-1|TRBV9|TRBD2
TGTGCCAGCAGCGGACTAGCGGGGCACAATGAGCAGTTCTTC
CASSGLAGHNEQFF
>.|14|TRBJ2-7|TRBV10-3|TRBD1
TGTGCCATCAGCTTGGGACAGGGGGCCCACGAGCAGTACTTC
CAISLGQGAHEQYF
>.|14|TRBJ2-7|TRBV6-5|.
TGTGCCAGCAGTTACGGGAGGGGGGCCTACGAGCAGTACTTC
CASSYGRGAYEQYF
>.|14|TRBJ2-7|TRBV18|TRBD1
TGTGCCAGCTCACCAGGGCAGGGGGCGGGCGAGCAGTACTTC
CASSPGQGAGEQYF
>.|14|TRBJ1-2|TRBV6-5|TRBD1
TGTGCCAGCAGGGACAGGACAACTAACTATGGCTACACCTTC
CASRDRTTNYGYTF
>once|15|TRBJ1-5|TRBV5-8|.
TGTGCCAGCAGCTTGGGACAGGCTAGCAATCAGCCCCAGCATTTT
CASSLGQASNQPQHF
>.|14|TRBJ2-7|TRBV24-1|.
TGTGCCACCAGTGCTGCGGGGGCCTCACCCGAGCAGTACTTC
CATSAAGASPEQYF
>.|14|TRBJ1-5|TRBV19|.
TGTGCCAGTAGTATAGCAGGGATGGGGCAGCCCCAGCATTTT
CASSIAGMGQPQHF
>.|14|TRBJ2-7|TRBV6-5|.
TGTGCCAGCACCCCACGGACAGAATATTACGAGCAGTACTTC
CASTPRTEYYEQYF
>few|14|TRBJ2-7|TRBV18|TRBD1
TGTGCCAGCTCACCGAGACAGGGATACTACGAGCAGTACTTC
CASSPRQGYYEQYF
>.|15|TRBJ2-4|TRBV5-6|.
TGTGCCAGCAGCTACTTGGGGGCCGGGAGGAACATTCAGTACTTC
CASSYLGAGRNIQYF
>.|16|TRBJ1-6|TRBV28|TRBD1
TGTGCCAGCAGTTTTGGACAGGCGTCCTATAATTCACCCCTCCACTTT
CASSFGQASYNSPLHF
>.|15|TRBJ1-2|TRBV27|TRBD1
TGTGCCAGCAGCCATCCTAGGACAGGGGAGAATGGCTACACCTTC
CASSHPRTGENGYTF
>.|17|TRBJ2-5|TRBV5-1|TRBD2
TGCGCCAGCAGTCGGACTAGCGGGAGGGAGTACCAAGAGACCCAGTACTTC
CASSRTSGREYQETQYF
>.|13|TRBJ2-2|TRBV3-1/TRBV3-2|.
TGTGCCAGCAGCCAGGGGGAGGTCGGGGAGCTGTTTTTT
CASSQGEVGELFF
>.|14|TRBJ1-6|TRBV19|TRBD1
TGTGCCCGAGCCGGACAGGACTATAATTCACCCCTCCACTTT
CARAGQDYNSPLHF
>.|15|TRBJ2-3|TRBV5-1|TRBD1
TGCGCCAGCAGCACCGGGACAGGGAACACAGATACGCAGTATTTT
CASSTGTGNTDTQYF
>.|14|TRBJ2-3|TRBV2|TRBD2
TGTGCCATCCAGCGGGACTCCAACACAGATACGCAGTATTTT
CAIQRDSNTDTQYF
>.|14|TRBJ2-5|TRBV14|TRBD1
TGTGCCAGCAGCCTGGGACAGCCCCAAGAGACCCAGTACTTC
CASSLGQPQETQYF